Below, one TCR beta chain is given with its context. Authors' processing steps: Amplifying reference gene primers gave estimates of nucleated cell counts. TCRdb's copy holds only in-frame clones and misses some; the assay was immunoSEQ multiplex PCR. D and trimming come from the DNA, and the V and J calls and clone size come from that table. Altogether some 180,000 clones are present, about 83% being singletons, with the ten largest covering approximately 2%. This sample was included in a study of blood T cell repertoires in COVID-19. The overall study: From the United States, Italy and Spain came samples of acute and convalescent COVID-19. In each case, the material was cDNA or gDNA derived from T cells, B-cell-depleted T cells, or PBMCs.

With 4 bases clipped from V and 3 bases from J, the junction kept 7 bases outside the gene matches. This CDR3 has 16 amino acids. Germline V gene lookup returns CDR1 SGHTA and CDR2 FQGNSA. The source material was peripheral blood. The TCR was taken from a woman older than 75 with acute or convalescent COVID-19. The V and J genes are TRBV7-2 and TRBJ2-2, with 8 bases matching TRBD2. The CDR3 coding sequence is TGTGCCAGCAGCTCCCTCGGGGGGGGAGACACCGGGGAGCTGTTTTTT. The encoded protein is CASSSLGGGDTGELFF.